Following are 3 T cell receptor beta chains from one sample sequenced in a study of blood T cell repertoires in COVID-19. TCRdb keeps only in-frame clones here, not all; method: immunoSEQ multiplex PCR. This table has about 130,000 clones, 80% to 85% appearing once. The specimen was peripheral blood. These receptors were obtained from a woman aged 25 to 45 who had recovered from COVID-19.

The V and J genes are TRBV24-1 and TRBJ2-5, with a possible D match to TRBD2 (6 bases). Looked up from germline, CDR1 is KGHDR and CDR2 is SFDVKD. The CDR3 is 14 residues long. With 4 bases removed from V and 1 base from J, the gap between germline ends came to 9 bases. CDR3 nucleotides: TGTGCCACCAGTGAAAGTAGCGGCCAAGAGACCCAGTACTTC. Protein product: CATSESSGQETQYF.

The rearrangement uses TRBV2 and TRBJ1-1; maybe TRBD1 (6 bases). The CDR3 has 13 amino acids. V lost 4 bases, J lost 4 bases, and 10 bases lay in between. Germline-derived CDR1 and CDR2 are SNHLY and FYNNEI. CDR3 loop: CASSGGLGTEAFF. CDR3 DNA: TGTGCCAGCAGTGGGGGGCTCGGCACTGAAGCTTTCTTT.

This chain links TRBV11-3 with TRBJ2-5, with 10 positions matching TRBD1. With 1 base clipped from V and 2 bases from J, the junction kept 1 base outside the gene matches. Germline CDR1 reads SGHNT; CDR2 reads YENEEA. The CDR3 totals 15 residues. The CDR3 DNA reads TGTGCCAGCAGCTTAGGGGGACAGGGGCAAGAGACCCAGTACTTC. Translating it yields CASSLGGQGQETQYF.